The clone carrying this T cell receptor (beta chain) was counted between two and nine times. The sample originates from a study of T cell repertoires in aging, cancer and after chemotherapy. Rearranged V-D-J TRB sequences were amplified with a mixed TRB-A/B primer pool. From the multiplex PCR reads, TCRdb called clonotypes with MiXCR, one entry per CDR3 protein. The sample carries more than 1,500 distinct CDR3 sequences, 36% recorded once. Amplification of TCR beta used genomic DNA extracted from peripheral blood. The TCR was taken from a human donor with a solid tumor. The specimen was blood.

The CDR3 nucleotides read TGTGCCAGCTCACCAGGGACAGGTTCGGAGACCCAGTACTTC. Translated: CASSPGTGSETQYF. The chain recombines TRBV18 with TRBJ2-5, with 8 bases lining up with TRBD1. In germline, CDR1 is KGHSH, CDR2 LQKENI. This CDR3 comprises 14 residues. The V gene end was trimmed by 2 bases and the J gene end by 5 bases; junction bases not matched to a gene: 4.